This T cell receptor beta chain was identified in a study of response to subunit inactivated influenza vaccine. Germline CDR1 SGHRS, CDR2 YFSETQ. The ends were cut back, 4 bases at V and 0 bases at J, with 11 bases in the middle. The CDR3 contains 14 residues. TCRdb used MiXCR to reprocess the RT-PCR reads, holding one entry per CDR3 protein. The table records roughly 790,000 distinct CDR3 sequences, roughly 20% of them present only once. This clonotype was recorded a few times. Specimen: PBMCs from blood, collected 5 days after vaccination. This receptor was taken from a man aged 50 to 60 who received an inactivated influenza vaccine. This chain uses TRBV5-1 with TRBJ2-7; either TRBD1 or TRBD2 may fit D (5 bases each). Here the CDR3 reads CASSARDLSYEQYF. The CDR3 nucleotides read TGCGCCAGCAGCGCCCGGGACCTCTCCTACGAGCAGTACTTC.